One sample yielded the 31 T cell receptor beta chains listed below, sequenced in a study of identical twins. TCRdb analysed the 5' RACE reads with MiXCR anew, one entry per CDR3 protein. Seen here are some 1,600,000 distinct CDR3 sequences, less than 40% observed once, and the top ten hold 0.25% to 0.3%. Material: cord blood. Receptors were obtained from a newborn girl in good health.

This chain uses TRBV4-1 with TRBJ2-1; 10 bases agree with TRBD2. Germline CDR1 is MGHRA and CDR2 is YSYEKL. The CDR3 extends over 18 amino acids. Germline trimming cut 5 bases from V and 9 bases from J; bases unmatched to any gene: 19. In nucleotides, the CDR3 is TGCGCCAGCAGCTCCTCCCGTTTTCCGCGGCTAGCGGGAGTTGAGCAGTTCTTC. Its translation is CASSSSRFPRLAGVEQFF.

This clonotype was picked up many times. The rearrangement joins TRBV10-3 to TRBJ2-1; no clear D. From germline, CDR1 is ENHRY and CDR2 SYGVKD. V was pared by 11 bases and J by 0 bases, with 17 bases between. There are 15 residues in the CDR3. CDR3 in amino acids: CASLPAAYSYNEQFF. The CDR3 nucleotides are TGTGCCTCGCTGCCGGCAGCCTACTCCTACAATGAGCAGTTCTTC.

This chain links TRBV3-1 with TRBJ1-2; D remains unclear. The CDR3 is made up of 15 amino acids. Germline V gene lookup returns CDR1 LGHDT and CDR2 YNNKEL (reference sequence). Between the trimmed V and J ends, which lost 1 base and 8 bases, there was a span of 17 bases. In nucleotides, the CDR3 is TGTGCCAGCAGCCAAGCGCCCGACACCATTATCGGCTACACCTTC. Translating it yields CASSQAPDTIIGYTF. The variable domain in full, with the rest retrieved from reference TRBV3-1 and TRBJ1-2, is DTAVSQTPKYLVTQMGNDKSIKCEQNLGHDTMYWYKQDSKKFLKIMFSYNNKELIINETVPNRFSPKSPDKAHLNLHINSLELGDSAVYFCASSQAPDTIIGYTFGSGTRLTVV.

The CDR3: CASSLSRVVTDTQYF. The CDR3 coding sequence is TGTGCCAGCAGCTTAAGCAGGGTGGTCACAGATACGCAGTATTTT. The chain employs TRBV7-2 and TRBJ2-3; D perhaps matches TRBD1 (5 bases). The germline gives CDR1 SGHTA, CDR2 FQGNSA. The germline V and J ends were trimmed by 2 bases and 2 bases, with 11 bases remaining between them. CDR3 length: 15 amino acids.

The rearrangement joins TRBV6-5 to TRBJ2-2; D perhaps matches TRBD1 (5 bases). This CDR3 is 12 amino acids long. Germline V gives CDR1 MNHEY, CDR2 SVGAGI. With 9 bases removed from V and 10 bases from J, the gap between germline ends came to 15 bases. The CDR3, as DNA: TGTGCCAGTGGGGCCTTTGAAAAGGAGCTGTTTTTT. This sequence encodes CASGAFEKELFF.

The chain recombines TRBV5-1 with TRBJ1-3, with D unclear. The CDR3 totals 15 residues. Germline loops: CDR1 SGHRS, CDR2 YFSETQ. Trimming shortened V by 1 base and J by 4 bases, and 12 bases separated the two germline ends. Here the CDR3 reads CASSLSTERGNTIYF. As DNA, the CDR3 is TGCGCCAGCAGCTTGTCCACTGAGAGGGGAAACACCATATATTTT.

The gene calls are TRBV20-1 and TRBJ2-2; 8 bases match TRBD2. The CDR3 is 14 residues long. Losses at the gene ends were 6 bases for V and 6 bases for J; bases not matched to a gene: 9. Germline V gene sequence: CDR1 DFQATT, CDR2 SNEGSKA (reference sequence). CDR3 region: CSATGREESGELFF. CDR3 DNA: TGCAGTGCAACCGGGCGGGAGGAGTCCGGGGAGCTGTTTTTT.

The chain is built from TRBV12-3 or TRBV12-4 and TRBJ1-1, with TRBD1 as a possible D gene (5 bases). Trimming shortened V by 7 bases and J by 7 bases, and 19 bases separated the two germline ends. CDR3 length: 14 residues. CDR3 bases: TGTGCCAGCAAGCAACCGAGGGGTAGCCTTGAAGCTTTCTTT. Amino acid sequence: CASKQPRGSLEAFF.

The CDR3 here is CASSYDRRLQETQYF. The CDR3 nucleotides are TGTGCCAGCAGTTACGACCGGAGGCTGCAAGAGACCCAGTACTTC. The chain carries TRBV6-2 or TRBV6-3 and TRBJ2-5; D is perhaps TRBD2 (5 bases). The CDR3 has 15 amino acids. Trimming stripped 2 bases from V and 2 bases from J, with 12 bases between. Germline values: CDR1 MNHEY, CDR2 SVGEGT.

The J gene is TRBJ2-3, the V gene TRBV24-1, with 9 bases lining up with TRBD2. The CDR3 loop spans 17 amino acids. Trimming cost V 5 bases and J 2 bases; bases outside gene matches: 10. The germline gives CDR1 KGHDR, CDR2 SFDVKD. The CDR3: CATSVGAGGLITDTQYF. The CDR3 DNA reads TGTGCCACCAGTGTAGGAGCGGGAGGTCTCATCACAGATACGCAGTATTTT.

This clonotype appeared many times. The CDR3 nucleotides read TGTGCCAGCAGCTTAGGGGTAGCTGGCAATGAGCAGTTCTTC. Amino acid sequence: CASSLGVAGNEQFF. This chain uses TRBV7-2 with TRBJ2-1, with D hard to call. Trimming left V 1 base short and J 6 bases short, with 10 bases between. The CDR3 extends over 14 amino acids. CDR1 and CDR2 (germline): SGHTA, FQGNSA.

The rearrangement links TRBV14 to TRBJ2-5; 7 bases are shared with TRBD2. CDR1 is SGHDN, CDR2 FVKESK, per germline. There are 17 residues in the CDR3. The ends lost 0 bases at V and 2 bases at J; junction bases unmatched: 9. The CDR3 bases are TGTGCCAGCAGCCAAGAGAAAAGGCGGGAGTTACAAGAGACCCAGTACTTC. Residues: CASSQEKRRELQETQYF.

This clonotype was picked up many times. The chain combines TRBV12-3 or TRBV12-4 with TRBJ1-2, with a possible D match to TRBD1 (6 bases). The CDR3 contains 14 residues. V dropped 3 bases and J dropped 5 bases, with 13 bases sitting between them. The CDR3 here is CASSFKRGAYGYTF. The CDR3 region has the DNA TGTGCCAGCAGTTTTAAGCGGGGGGCTTATGGCTACACCTTC.

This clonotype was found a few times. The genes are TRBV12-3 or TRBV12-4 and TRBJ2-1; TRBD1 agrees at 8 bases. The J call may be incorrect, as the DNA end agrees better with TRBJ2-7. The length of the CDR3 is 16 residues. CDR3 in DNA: TGTGCCAGCAGCCGTCCCGGGACAGGCTCCTACAATGAGCAGTACTTC. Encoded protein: CASSRPGTGSYNEQYF.

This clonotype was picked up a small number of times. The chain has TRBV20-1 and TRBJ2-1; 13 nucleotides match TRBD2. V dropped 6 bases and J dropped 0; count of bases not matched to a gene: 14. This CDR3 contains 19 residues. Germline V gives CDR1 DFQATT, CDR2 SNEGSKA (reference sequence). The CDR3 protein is CSASPLGTSGTLSYNEQFF. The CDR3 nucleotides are TGCAGTGCCTCCCCGTTAGGGACTAGCGGGACCCTCTCCTACAATGAGCAGTTCTTC.

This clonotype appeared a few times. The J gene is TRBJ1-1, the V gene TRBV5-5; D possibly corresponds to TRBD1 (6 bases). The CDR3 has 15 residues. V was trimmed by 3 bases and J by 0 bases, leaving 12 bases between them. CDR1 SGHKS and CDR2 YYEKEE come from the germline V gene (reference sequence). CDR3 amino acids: CASSSFTGMNTEAFF. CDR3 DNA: TGTGCCAGCAGCTCCTTTACAGGGATGAACACTGAAGCTTTCTTT.

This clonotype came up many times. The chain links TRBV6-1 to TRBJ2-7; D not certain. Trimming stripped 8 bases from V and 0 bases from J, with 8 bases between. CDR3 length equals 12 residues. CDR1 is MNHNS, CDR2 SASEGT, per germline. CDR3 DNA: TGTGCCAGCTCTACGGTCTCCTACGAGCAGTACTTC. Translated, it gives CASSTVSYEQYF.

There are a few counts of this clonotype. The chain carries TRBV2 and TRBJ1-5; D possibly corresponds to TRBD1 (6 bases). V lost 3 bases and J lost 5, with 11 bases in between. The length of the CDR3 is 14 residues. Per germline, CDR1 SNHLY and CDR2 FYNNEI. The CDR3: CASSDATGYQPQHF. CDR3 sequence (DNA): TGTGCCAGCAGTGACGCGACAGGCTATCAGCCCCAGCATTTT.

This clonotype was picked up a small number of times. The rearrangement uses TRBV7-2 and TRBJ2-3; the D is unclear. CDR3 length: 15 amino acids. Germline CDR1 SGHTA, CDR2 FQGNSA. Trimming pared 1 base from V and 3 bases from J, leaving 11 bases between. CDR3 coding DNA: TGTGCCAGCAGCTTAGTAGACCTGGGTACAGATACGCAGTATTTT. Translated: CASSLVDLGTDTQYF.

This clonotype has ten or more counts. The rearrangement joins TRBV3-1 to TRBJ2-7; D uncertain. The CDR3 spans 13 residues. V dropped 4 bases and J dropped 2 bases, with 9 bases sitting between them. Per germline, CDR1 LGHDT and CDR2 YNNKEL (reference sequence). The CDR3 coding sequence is TGTGCCAGCAGCCCCGGACCCCCCTACGAGCAGTACTTC. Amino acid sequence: CASSPGPPYEQYF.

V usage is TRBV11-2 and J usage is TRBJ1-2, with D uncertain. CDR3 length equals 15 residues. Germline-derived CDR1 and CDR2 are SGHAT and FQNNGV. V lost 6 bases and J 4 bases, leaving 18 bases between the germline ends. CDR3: CASRQGSGLRYGYTF. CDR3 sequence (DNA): TGTGCCAGCAGACAAGGGTCGGGGTTACGCTATGGCTACACCTTC.

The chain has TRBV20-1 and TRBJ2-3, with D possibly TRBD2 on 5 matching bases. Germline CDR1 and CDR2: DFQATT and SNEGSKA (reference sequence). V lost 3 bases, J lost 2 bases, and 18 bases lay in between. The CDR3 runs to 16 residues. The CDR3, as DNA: TGCAGTGCTAGTCCGGTTCGGCACCGGGACACAGATACGCAGTATTTT. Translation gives CSASPVRHRDTDTQYF.

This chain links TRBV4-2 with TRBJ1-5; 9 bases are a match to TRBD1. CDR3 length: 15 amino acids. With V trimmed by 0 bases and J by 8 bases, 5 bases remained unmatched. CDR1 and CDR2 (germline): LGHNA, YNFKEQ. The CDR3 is CASSQEGQGREPQHF. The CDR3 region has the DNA TGTGCCAGCAGCCAAGAGGGACAGGGTAGGGAGCCCCAGCATTTT.

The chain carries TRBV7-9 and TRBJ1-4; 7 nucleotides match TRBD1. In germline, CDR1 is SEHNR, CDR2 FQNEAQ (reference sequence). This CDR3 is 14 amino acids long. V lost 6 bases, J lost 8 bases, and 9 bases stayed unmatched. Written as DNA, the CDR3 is TGTGCCAGCAGTCACACAGGGGTCGTGGAAAAACTGTTTTTT. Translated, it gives CASSHTGVVEKLFF.

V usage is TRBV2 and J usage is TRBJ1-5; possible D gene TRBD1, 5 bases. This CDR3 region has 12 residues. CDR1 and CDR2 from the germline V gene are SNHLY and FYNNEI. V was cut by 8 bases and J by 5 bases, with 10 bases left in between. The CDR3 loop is CASRDGYQPQHF. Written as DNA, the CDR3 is TGTGCCAGCCGGGACGGATATCAGCCCCAGCATTTT.

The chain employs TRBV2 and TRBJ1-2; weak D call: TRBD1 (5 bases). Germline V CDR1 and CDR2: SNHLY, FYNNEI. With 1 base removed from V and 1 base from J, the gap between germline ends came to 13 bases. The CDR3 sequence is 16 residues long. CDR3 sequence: CASSEEARQLNYGYTF. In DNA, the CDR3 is TGTGCCAGCAGTGAAGAGGCTAGACAGCTTAACTATGGCTACACCTTC.

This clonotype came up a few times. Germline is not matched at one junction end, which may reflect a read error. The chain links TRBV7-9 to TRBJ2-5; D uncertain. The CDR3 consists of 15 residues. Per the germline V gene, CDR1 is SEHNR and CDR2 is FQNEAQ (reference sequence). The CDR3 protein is CASSLMDSRYETQYF. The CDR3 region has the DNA TGCGCCAGCAGCTTAATGGATTCTCGGTACGAGACCCAGTACTTC.

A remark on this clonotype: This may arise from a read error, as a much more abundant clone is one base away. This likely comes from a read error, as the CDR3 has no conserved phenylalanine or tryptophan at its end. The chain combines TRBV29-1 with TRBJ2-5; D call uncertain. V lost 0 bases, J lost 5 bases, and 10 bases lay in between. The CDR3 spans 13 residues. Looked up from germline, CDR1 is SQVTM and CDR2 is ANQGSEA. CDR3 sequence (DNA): TGCAGCGTTGAAGATCAGGTAGTCGAGACCCAGTACTCC. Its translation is CSVEDQVVETQYS.

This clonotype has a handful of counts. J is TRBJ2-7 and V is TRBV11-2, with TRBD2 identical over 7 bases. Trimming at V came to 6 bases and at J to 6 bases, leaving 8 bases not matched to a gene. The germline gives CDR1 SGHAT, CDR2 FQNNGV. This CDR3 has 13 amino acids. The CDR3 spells CASSRTRILEQYF. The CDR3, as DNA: TGTGCCAGCAGTCGGACTAGAATCCTCGAGCAGTACTTC. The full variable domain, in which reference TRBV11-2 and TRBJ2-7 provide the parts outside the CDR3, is EAGVAQSPRYKIIEKRQSVAFWCNPISGHATLYWYQQILGQGPKLLIQFQNNGVVDDSQLPKDRFSAERLKGVDSTLKIQPAKLEDSAVYLCASSRTRILEQYFGPGTRLTVT.

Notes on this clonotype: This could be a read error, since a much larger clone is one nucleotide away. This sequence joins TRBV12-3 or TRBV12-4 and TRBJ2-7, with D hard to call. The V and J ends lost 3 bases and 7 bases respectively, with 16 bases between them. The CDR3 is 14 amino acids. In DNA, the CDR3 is TGTGCCAGCAGTTTCGGGCCCGTGAGGAATGAGCAGTACTTC. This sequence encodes CASSFGPVRNEQYF.

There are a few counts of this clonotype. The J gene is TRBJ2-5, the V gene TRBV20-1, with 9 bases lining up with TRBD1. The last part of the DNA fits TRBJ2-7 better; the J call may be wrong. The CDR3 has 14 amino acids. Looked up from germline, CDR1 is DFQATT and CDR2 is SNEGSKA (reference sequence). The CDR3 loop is CSARSRQGAYEQYF. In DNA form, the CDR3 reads TGCAGTGCTAGATCTAGACAGGGGGCCTACGAGCAGTACTTC.